Below, 8 T cell receptor beta chains from the same sample are listed, as sequenced in a study of Graves' ophthalmopathy and Graves' hyperthyroidism. For repertoire sequencing, the TCR beta CDR3 regions were amplified from RNA transcripts. A first-round RT-PCR used HTBI primers, followed by a second-round multiplex PCR. TCRdb independently ran MiXCR on the multiplex PCR reads; one entry per CDR3 protein. The data contain approximately 410,000 distinct CDR3 sequences, 15% of them singletons. Sequencing was carried out using peripheral blood. The receptors were gathered from a woman under 30 with stable Graves' hyperthyroidism.

This clonotype was counted at least ten times. This chain links TRBV6-2 or TRBV6-3 with TRBJ2-4; 7 positions agree with TRBD2. Germline CDR1 and CDR2: MNHEY and SVGEGT. The CDR3 consists of 12 residues. J lost 8 bases, V lost 6 bases, and 4 bases had no gene match. The CDR3, as DNA: TGTGCCAGCAGAGCAGGGAGGGACATTCAGTACTTC. Translation: CASRAGRDIQYF.

V is TRBV4-1 and J is TRBJ1-1; 10 positions agree with TRBD1. V shed 1 base, J shed 5 bases, and the junction held 7 bases outside the gene matches. CDR3 length: 16 residues. The germline CDR1 and CDR2 sequences are MGHRA and YSYEKL. The CDR3 nucleotides read TGCGCCAGCAGCCAAGTCGCGACAGGGGGCATTACTGAAGCTTTCTTT. Translated: CASSQVATGGITEAFF.

This clonotype was observed many times. V gene TRBV12-3 or TRBV12-4 combines with J gene TRBJ2-7; no reliable D call. V shed 6 bases and J shed 0 bases, with 12 bases lying between them. This CDR3 spans 14 amino acids. The CDR3 DNA reads TGTGCCAGCAGCCTAGGAGCCAGCTCCTACGAGCAGTACTTC. It encodes CASSLGASSYEQYF.

The table lists this clonotype with many counts. The V call is TRBV5-1, the J call TRBJ2-2; D not certain. Per the germline V gene, CDR1 is SGHRS and CDR2 is YFSETQ. The CDR3 totals 16 residues. The ends were cut back, 0 bases at V and 4 bases at J, with 13 bases in the middle. The CDR3 coding sequence is TGCGCCAGCAGCTTGGCCTTAGGGTCTAGCACCGGGGAGCTGTTTTTT. This sequence encodes CASSLALGSSTGELFF. The full variable domain, completed using reference TRBV5-1 and TRBJ2-2, is KAGVTQTPRYLIKTRGQQVTLSCSPISGHRSVSWYQQTPGQGLQFLFEYFSETQRNKGNFPGRFSGRQFSNSRSEMNVSTLELGDSALYLCASSLALGSSTGELFFGEGSRLTVL.

This clonotype was seen at least ten times. The genes are TRBV19 and TRBJ1-5, with D possibly matching TRBD1 (5 bases). Germline CDR1 reads LNHDA; CDR2 reads SQIVND (reference sequence). The V end was cut by 5 bases, the J end by 7 bases, with 12 bases between. The CDR3 runs to 13 residues. CDR3 in DNA: TGTGCCAGTAGTTCAGGGTCCGGGCAGCCCCAGCATTTT. It specifies CASSSGSGQPQHF.

This clonotype has ten or more counts. The V call is TRBV18, the J call TRBJ2-5, with D hard to call. Germline V gene data show CDR1 as KGHSH and CDR2 as LQKENI. Trimming cost V 6 bases and J 2 bases, with 7 bases left between them. The CDR3 totals 12 residues. In nucleotides, the CDR3 is TGTGCCAGCTCCAACATACAAGAGACCCAGTACTTC. Amino acid sequence: CASSNIQETQYF.

The chain carries TRBV6-1 and TRBJ1-1, with D possibly being TRBD1 (6 bases). Germline V CDR1 and CDR2: MNHNS, SASEGT. V lost 7 bases and J 9 bases, leaving 12 bases between the germline ends. This CDR3 region has 11 residues. CDR3: CASNGGTQAFF. For the CDR3, the DNA is TGTGCCAGCAACGGAGGGACACAAGCTTTCTTT.

This clonotype came up many times. This sequence joins TRBV10-3 and TRBJ2-7; D possibly corresponds to TRBD1 (7 bases). The CDR3 is 15 amino acids. The ends were cut back, 2 bases at V and 2 bases at J, with 13 bases in the middle. CDR1 and CDR2 from the germline V gene are ENHRY and SYGVKD. CDR3: CAISEPTGRTYEQYF. As DNA, the CDR3 is TGTGCCATCAGTGAGCCGACAGGGAGGACCTACGAGCAGTACTTC.